Each of the 26 T cell receptor beta chains below was sequenced from the same sample in a study of T cells in Graves' hyperthyroidism and ophthalmopathy. Amplified TCR beta CDR3 regions came from RNA transcripts. First-round RT-PCR of the TCR CDR3 relied on the HTBI primer set. TCRdb re-called the multiplex PCR reads with MiXCR, one entry per CDR3 protein. The sample records a few hundred thousand distinct CDR3 sequences, approximately 14% being singletons. Sequenced material: blood. These receptor sequences come from a woman aged 18-30 years with Graves' hyperthyroidism.

This clonotype was observed many times. The rearrangement links TRBV11-2 to TRBJ2-5; unclear D gene. Germline-derived CDR1 and CDR2 are SGHAT and FQNNGV. CDR3 size: 14 residues. Trimming took off 3 bases at V and 4 bases at J, with 12 bases between the two ends. For the CDR3, the DNA is TGTGCCAGCAGCTTTCTCGGATCGGGAGAGACCCAGTACTTC. Amino acids: CASSFLGSGETQYF.

The chain combines TRBV12-3 or TRBV12-4 with TRBJ1-1; D is undetermined. The CDR3 is 14 amino acids. Trimming shortened V by 2 bases and J by 4 bases, and 11 bases separated the two germline ends. The CDR3 DNA reads as TGTGCCAGCAGTTTACAGGAGCAGGCCACTGAAGCTTTCTTT. Residues: CASSLQEQATEAFF.

This clonotype showed up just a few times. This rearrangement joins TRBV4-2 to TRBJ2-7, with 9 bases fitting TRBD2. Germline lookup yields CDR1 LGHNA and CDR2 YNFKEQ. CDR3 length: 17 residues. The V and J ends lost 1 base and 7 bases, in that order; junction bases with no gene match: 14. This chain's CDR3 is CASSQGLAGAGPGEQYF. DNA of the CDR3: TGTGCCAGCAGCCAAGGTTTAGCGGGAGCCGGCCCCGGGGAGCAGTACTTC.

This clonotype was observed at least ten times. The J gene is TRBJ1-5, the V gene TRBV19; possibly TRBD1 for D (6 bases). V lost 3 bases and J 2 bases, leaving 14 bases between the germline ends. The V gene's germline CDR1 is LNHDA and CDR2 SQIVND (reference sequence). The CDR3 extends over 16 amino acids. For the CDR3, the DNA is TGTGCCAGTAGTATGCCCGGGGGCAACGGCAATCAGCCCCAGCATTTT. This sequence encodes CASSMPGGNGNQPQHF.

In this sample, this clonotype turned up many times. The chain has TRBV12-5 and TRBJ1-5; no definite D call. This CDR3 spans 12 amino acids. V lost 6 bases to trimming and J lost 9 bases, with 12 bases between them. The germline V gene has CDR1 LGHNT and CDR2 FRNRAP. The CDR3 bases are TGTGCTAGTGGGGAGTCAGTCCGGCCCCAGCATTTT. The encoded protein is CASGESVRPQHF. The full variable domain, with the rest looked up from reference TRBV12-5 and TRBJ1-5, is DARVTQTPRHKVTEMGQEVTMRCQPILGHNTVFWYRQTMMQGLELLAYFRNRAPLDDSGMPKDRFSAEMPDATLATLKIQPSEPRDSAVYFCASGESVRPQHFGDGTRLSIL.

This clonotype was observed at least ten times. This chain connects TRBV12-3 or TRBV12-4 to TRBJ2-2; D is unclear. The ends were cut back, 6 bases at V and 5 bases at J, with 10 bases in the middle. The CDR3 spans 13 residues. CDR3 in amino acids: CASSPADTGELFF. DNA for the CDR3: TGTGCCAGCAGCCCCGCCGATACCGGGGAGCTGTTTTTT.

This clonotype showed up many times. V is TRBV10-2 and J is TRBJ2-7; the match to TRBD1 covers 8 bases. The germline CDR1 and CDR2 sequences are WSHSY and SAAADI. The CDR3 spans 16 residues. J was trimmed by 0 bases and V by 6 bases; bases with no gene match: 10. DNA for the CDR3: TGCGCCAGCAGCTCAGGGGGCTTTCCTCGCTCCTACGAGCAGTACTTC. Translated: CASSSGGFPRSYEQYF.

This clonotype has ten or more counts. V is TRBV10-3 and J is TRBJ2-5; 8 nucleotides match TRBD2. The germline V gene has CDR1 ENHRY and CDR2 SYGVKD. After removal of 3 bases from V and 4 bases from J, the junction contained 7 bases not matched to a gene. This CDR3 is 15 amino acids long. CDR3 protein: CAISEIAGIRETQYF. Written as DNA, the CDR3 is TGTGCCATCAGTGAAATAGCGGGGATAAGAGAGACCCAGTACTTC.

Concerning this clonotype: The junction departs from germline at one end; a sequencing error may be responsible. The chain combines TRBV10-3 with TRBJ2-1, with 8 bases fitting TRBD2. The CDR3 covers 15 residues. Germline V lookup: CDR1 ENHRY, CDR2 SYGVKD. The DNA of the CDR3 is TGTGCCATCAGTCCAGCGGGAGTGGGTCGGAATGAGCAGTCCTTC. The encoded protein is CAISPAGVGRNEQSF.

This clonotype came up many times. V usage is TRBV7-8 and J usage is TRBJ2-7; possibly TRBD2 for D (6 bases). The CDR3 spans 15 residues. Germline V gene data show CDR1 as SGHVS and CDR2 as FQNEAQ. V lost 3 bases to trimming and J lost 4 bases, with 16 bases between them. CDR3 sequence reads: CASSFGGEAYYEQYF. DNA of the CDR3: TGTGCCAGCAGCTTTGGCGGGGAAGCCTATTACGAGCAGTACTTC.

The chain carries TRBV11-1 and TRBJ2-2; weak D call: TRBD2 (7 bases). Germline CDR1 reads SGHAT; CDR2 reads FQDESV (reference sequence). CDR3 length: 13 amino acids. The V end was cut by 6 bases, the J end by 6 bases, with 11 bases between. CDR3: CASRGGAAGELFF. The CDR3 DNA reads as TGTGCCAGCAGGGGGGGGGCCGCCGGGGAGCTGTTTTTT.

This clonotype was detected many times. The gene calls are TRBV2 and TRBJ1-2, with D perhaps matching TRBD1 (6 bases). This CDR3 region has 14 residues. Between the trimmed V and J ends, which lost 8 bases and 2 bases, there was a span of 15 bases. Germline CDR1 and CDR2: SNHLY and FYNNEI. This chain's CDR3 is CASGGEGWNYGYTF. CDR3 in DNA: TGTGCCAGCGGGGGCGAGGGCTGGAACTATGGCTACACCTTC. Filled out from reference TRBV2 and TRBJ1-2, the complete variable domain reads EPEVTQTPSHQVTQMGQEVILRCVPISNHLYFYWYRQILGQKVEFLVSFYNNEISEKSEIFDDQFSVERPDGSNFTLKIRSTKLEDSAMYFCASGGEGWNYGYTFGSGTRLTVV.

In this sample, this clonotype turned up many times. The J gene is TRBJ2-7, the V gene TRBV7-2; 9 bases line up with TRBD1. The CDR3 extends over 15 amino acids. Germline V gene lookup returns CDR1 SGHTA and CDR2 FQGNSA. Trimming removed 3 bases from V and 6 bases from J; junction bases left unmatched: 9. CDR3: CASSFFGTGISEQYF. In DNA form, the CDR3 reads TGTGCCAGCAGCTTCTTCGGGACAGGGATAAGCGAGCAGTACTTC.

This clonotype was seen ten or more times. V is TRBV11-2 and J is TRBJ2-1, with 12 positions matching TRBD2. The CDR3 has 16 amino acids. From germline, CDR1 is SGHAT and CDR2 FQNNGV. The V gene end was trimmed by 5 bases and the J gene end by 9 bases; junction bases not matched to a gene: 11. The CDR3 protein is CASSPTSSGGEREQFF. The CDR3 DNA reads as TGTGCCAGCAGCCCTACATCTAGCGGGGGGGAACGTGAGCAGTTCTTC.

The sample holds many counts of this clonotype. The rearrangement uses TRBV6-5 and TRBJ2-3; unclear D gene. CDR1 MNHEY and CDR2 SVGAGI come from the germline V gene. The CDR3 runs to 13 residues. V dropped 0 bases and J dropped 10 bases, with 11 bases sitting between them. The DNA for the CDR3 is TGTGCCAGCAGTTACTCAGCCGGTTTCGCGCAGTATTTT. Amino acids: CASSYSAGFAQYF.

This clonotype was recorded many times. The V and J genes are TRBV6-2 or TRBV6-3 and TRBJ1-5; TRBD1 is a possible D gene (5 bases). This CDR3 is 14 amino acids long. Per the germline V gene, CDR1 is MNHEY and CDR2 is SVGEGT. V shed 10 bases and J shed 7 bases, with 20 bases lying between them. The CDR3 DNA reads as TGTGCCACCCTCCGGGGGGTGAGAGGCCAGCCCCAGCATTTT. It yields the protein CATLRGVRGQPQHF.

This clonotype came up a few times. V is TRBV7-9 and J is TRBJ1-4, with D possibly being TRBD1 (5 bases). This CDR3 spans 12 amino acids. Germline assignment: CDR1 SEHNR and CDR2 FQNEAQ (reference sequence). Deletions cut 5 bases from V and 6 bases from J, with 7 bases between. The CDR3 sequence: CASSRGDEKLFF. The CDR3 bases are TGTGCCAGCAGCCGGGGCGATGAAAAACTGTTTTTT.

This clonotype showed up many times. The chain links TRBV7-9 to TRBJ2-2, with 11 bases matching TRBD1. CDR1 and CDR2 from the germline V gene are SEHNR and FQNEAQ (reference sequence). Trimming took 4 bases from V and 6 from J; bases not matched to a gene: 4. The CDR3 runs 15 residues. Written as DNA, the CDR3 is TGTGCCAGCAGCTCGCCGGGACAGGGGGCCGGGGAGCTGTTTTTT. Encoded protein: CASSSPGQGAGELFF.

The rearrangement links TRBV5-8 to TRBJ2-3; D possibly corresponds to TRBD2 (6 bases). Germline CDR1 reads SGHTS; CDR2 reads YDEGEE. This CDR3 has 15 amino acids. With 4 bases removed from V and 5 bases from J, the gap between germline ends came to 17 bases. The CDR3 here is CASSKTRAFGDTQYF. The CDR3 DNA is TGTGCCAGCAGCAAGACTAGAGCGTTTGGAGATACGCAGTATTTT.

This clonotype was seen ten or more times. V gene TRBV6-1 combines with J gene TRBJ1-1; no clear D. The V end lost 7 bases, the J end lost 1 base, and 10 bases lay between the germline ends. The CDR3 runs to 13 residues. Germline CDR1 is MNHNS and CDR2 is SASEGT. The CDR3 protein is CASTSTENTEAFF. The CDR3 DNA reads TGTGCCAGCACGTCTACCGAGAACACTGAAGCTTTCTTT.

This clonotype has at least ten counts. This chain uses TRBV2 with TRBJ1-1; a weak D match, TRBD1 (5 bases). Per the germline V gene, CDR1 is SNHLY and CDR2 is FYNNEI. The CDR3 has 13 amino acids. Trimming removed 1 base at V and 4 bases at J, with 7 bases between. CDR3 loop: CASSEEGSTEAFF. CDR3 nucleotide sequence: TGTGCCAGCAGTGAAGAGGGGTCCACTGAAGCTTTCTTT.

The rearrangement links TRBV6-1 to TRBJ2-1, with 10 positions matching TRBD1. Germline V gene sequence: CDR1 MNHNS, CDR2 SASEGT. Unmatched junction bases numbered 11, after V lost 0 bases and J lost 0 bases. This CDR3 is 20 amino acids long. The CDR3 DNA reads TGTGCCAGCAGTGAAGCTCCGGAGACAGGGGGCTACGACTCCTACAATGAGCAGTTCTTC. Translating gives CASSEAPETGGYDSYNEQFF.

The chain joins TRBV6-5 to TRBJ2-1; D may be TRBD2 (6 bases). The CDR3 length is 14 residues. In germline, CDR1 is MNHEY, CDR2 SVGAGI. The ends were cut back, 0 bases at V and 15 bases at J, with 18 bases in the middle. This CDR3 is CASSYSVKTSVPFF. CDR3 nucleotides: TGTGCCAGCAGTTACTCCGTCAAGACTAGTGTTCCGTTCTTC.

Ten or more counts support this clonotype. This chain connects TRBV5-1 to TRBJ2-3; D might be TRBD1 or TRBD2, each matching 5 bases. CDR1 is SGHRS and CDR2 is YFSETQ in the germline V gene. V was pared by 1 base and J by 2 bases, with 8 bases between. The CDR3 is made up of 14 amino acids. Written as DNA, the CDR3 is TGCGCCAGCAGCTTGTTGGGGGTCACAGATACGCAGTATTTT. Its protein is CASSLLGVTDTQYF. The complete variable domain, with remaining parts taken from reference TRBV5-1 and TRBJ2-3, reads KAGVTQTPRYLIKTRGQQVTLSCSPISGHRSVSWYQQTPGQGLQFLFEYFSETQRNKGNFPGRFSGRQFSNSRSEMNVSTLELGDSALYLCASSLLGVTDTQYFGPGTRLTVL.

This clonotype was detected a few times. The V gene is TRBV28, the J gene TRBJ2-7; maybe TRBD1 (5 bases). The germline V gene has CDR1 MDHEN and CDR2 SYDVKM. Trimming removed 11 bases from V and 0 bases from J, with 14 bases in between. CDR3 size: 13 residues. In DNA, the CDR3 is TGTGCCTGCGCAGGGCCGGACTCCTACGAGCAGTACTTC. This encodes CACAGPDSYEQYF.

This clonotype has ten or more counts. The chain has TRBV7-6 and TRBJ2-1; 10 bases match TRBD1. Unmatched junction bases numbered 8, after V lost 5 bases and J lost 7 bases. The CDR3 is 15 residues long. Looked up from germline, CDR1 is SGHVS and CDR2 is FNYEAQ. In nucleotides, the CDR3 is TGTGCCAGCAGCCCCAGGACAGGGGGTGCGAATGAGCAGTTCTTC. Residues: CASSPRTGGANEQFF.